The clone carrying this T cell receptor beta chain was seen a handful of times. Trimming removed 6 bases from V and 4 bases from J, with 19 bases in between. From germline, CDR1 is LNHDA and CDR2 SQIVND (reference sequence). This CDR3 contains 15 residues. The data belong to a study of molecular identifiers for immune sequencing clone quantification. Looking at the study overall: For replicates, RNA isolated from approximately 20,000 or 98,000 naive CD8 cells was divided into five portions, of which four were sequenced.

Each CDR3 protein gets one entry after TCRdb re-called the PCR reads with MiXCR. The sample holds 400,000 to 600,000 distinct CDR3 sequences, about 20% seen once. Sequencing used naive CD8+ T cells from blood, with Jurkat cell RNA spiked in. Subset given: FACS-sorted CD8+CD4-CCR7+CD45RA+ naive T cells. V usage is TRBV19 and J usage is TRBJ2-7; the D gene is possibly TRBD1 (6 bases). The TCR originated in a human donor in good health. Some libraries in this study had Jurkat cell RNA spiked in. As DNA, the CDR3 is TGTGCCAGTAGCTTTGGATCCGGGACATATTACGAGCAGTACTTC. Protein product: CASSFGSGTYYEQYF.